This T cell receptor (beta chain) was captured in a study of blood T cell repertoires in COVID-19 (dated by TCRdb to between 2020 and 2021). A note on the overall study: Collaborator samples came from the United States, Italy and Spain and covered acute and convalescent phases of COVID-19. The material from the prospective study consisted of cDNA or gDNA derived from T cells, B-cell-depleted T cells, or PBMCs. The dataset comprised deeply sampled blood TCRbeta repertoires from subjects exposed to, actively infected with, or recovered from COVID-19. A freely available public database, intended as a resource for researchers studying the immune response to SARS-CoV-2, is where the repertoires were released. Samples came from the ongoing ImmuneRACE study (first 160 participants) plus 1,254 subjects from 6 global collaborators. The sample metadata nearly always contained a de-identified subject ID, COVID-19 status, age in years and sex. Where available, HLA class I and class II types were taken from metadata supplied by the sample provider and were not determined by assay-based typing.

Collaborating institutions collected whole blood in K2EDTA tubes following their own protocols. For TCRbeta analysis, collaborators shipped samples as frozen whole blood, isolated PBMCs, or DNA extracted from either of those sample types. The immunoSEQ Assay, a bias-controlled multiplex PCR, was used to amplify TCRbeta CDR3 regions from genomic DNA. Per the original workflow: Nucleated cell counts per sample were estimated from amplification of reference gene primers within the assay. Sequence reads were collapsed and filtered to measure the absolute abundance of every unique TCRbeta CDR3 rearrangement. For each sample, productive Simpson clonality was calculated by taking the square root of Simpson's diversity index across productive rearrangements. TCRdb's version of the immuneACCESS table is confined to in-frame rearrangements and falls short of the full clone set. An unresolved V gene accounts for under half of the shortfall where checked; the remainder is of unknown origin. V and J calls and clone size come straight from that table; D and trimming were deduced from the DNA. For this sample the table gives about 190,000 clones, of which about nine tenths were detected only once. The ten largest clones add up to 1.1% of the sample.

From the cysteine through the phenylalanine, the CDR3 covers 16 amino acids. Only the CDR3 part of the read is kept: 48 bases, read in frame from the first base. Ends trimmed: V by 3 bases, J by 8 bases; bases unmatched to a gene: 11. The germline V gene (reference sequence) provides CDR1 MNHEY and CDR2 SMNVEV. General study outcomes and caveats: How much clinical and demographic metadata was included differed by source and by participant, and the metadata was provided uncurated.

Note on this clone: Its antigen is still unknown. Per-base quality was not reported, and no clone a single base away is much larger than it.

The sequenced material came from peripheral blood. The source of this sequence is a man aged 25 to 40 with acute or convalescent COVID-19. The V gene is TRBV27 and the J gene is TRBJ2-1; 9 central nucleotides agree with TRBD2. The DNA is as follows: TGTGCCAGCAGTTTTCTTAGCGGGAGTCGGAGCGATGAGCAGTTCTTC. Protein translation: CASSFLSGSRSDEQFF.